This T cell receptor (beta chain) stems from a study of T cell responses to AZD1222 COVID-19 vaccine (dated by TCRdb to the early 2020s). Background for the entire study: AZD1222 recipients whose second dose came at about 4 weeks and those whose second dose came at about 12 weeks were combined into one group, since spike-specific TCR depth and breadth did not differ between the two schedules. TCR sequencing covered over 230 trial participants: roughly 200 given two doses of AZD1222 and approximately 26 given two doses of MenACWY control vaccine. Trial participants were enrolled into age subgroups of 18-55, 56-69 and 70-plus years, which contained about 150, 28 and 57 TCR-sequenced participants, respectively.

The CDR3 regions of human TCRbeta chains were analyzed by immunosequencing. The source study handled its data this way. Repertoire TCRs were matched against a reference library of SARS-CoV-2-specific TCRs generated with the MIRA antigen-specificity platform. Breadth meant the fraction of unique TCRs that were SARS-CoV-2-associated, whereas depth meant the fraction of total T cells that were SARS-CoV-2-associated. Using the MIRA data, each spike-specific TCR was assigned both to the spike region to which the TCR was reactive and to a CD4 or CD8 class. Log10-transformed breadth and depth values were compared by one-way ANOVA with Sidak's multiple comparisons tests. Imported from immuneACCESS, the table was reduced by TCRdb to in-frame sequences with V and J called. These copies leave out some clones; in studies compared against another copy, an unresolved V gene accounts for under half, and the cause of the remainder is not known. V and J calls and clone size follow that table, whereas D and trimming were derived from the DNA. Counted in this sample were about 130,000 clones; about nine tenths of them appeared once. The ten largest clonotypes hold 6.9% of the sample.

In the paper's terms, the time point label means: baseline before first vaccination. The vaccinee samples were drawn from two UK trials, COV001 and COV002, one of which was a single-blind randomized controlled phase 2/3 trial testing AZD1222 (ChAdOx1 nCoV-19) in healthy adults. For TCRbeta chain sequencing, PBMC samples from trial participants were taken at day 0 and at day 28 after the second dose. About this clone itself: Its antigen remains undetermined. No much larger clone exists at a distance of one base, and base qualities are not known.

Study-wide findings and limitations: The whole spike protein was spanned by vaccine-associated CD4 TCRs, and dominant responses were seen in regions 160-218 and 743-854. Only a handful of AZD1222 recipients were SARS-CoV-2 seropositive at baseline, limiting conclusions about previously exposed vaccinees. In the small 56-69-year group, the increase in depth fell short of significance, most likely because of low power. Nearly half of unique spike-specific TCRs reportedly recognized epitopes outside regions mutated in the B.1.351 and B.1.1.7 variants. No day 14 peak-response samples were available, so repertoires were characterized only after the peak T cell response. Most participants were white British and females outnumbered males, and the authors suggested that clonal diversity may have been underestimated. After two AZD1222 doses, spike-specific TCR breadth and depth were significantly higher than at day 0 and than in MenACWY recipients.

The germline V gene (reference sequence) yields LNHDA for CDR1 and SQIVND for CDR2. The CDR3 measures 13 amino acids from cysteine to phenylalanine. Solely the CDR3 DNA is kept, with 39 bases framed from the first base. Deletion took 5 bases off V and 2 bases off J, with a span of 9 bases between the germline ends. This receptor was obtained from an adult in good health. The chain employs TRBV19 and TRBJ1-1; the best D guess is TRBD1, with 5 bases matching. Sequenced here: peripheral blood, sampled on day 0 of AZD1222 vaccination. The CDR3 reads as follows: CASSWGSNTEAFF. The DNA sequence is as follows: TGTGCCAGTAGTTGGGGCAGCAACACTGAAGCTTTCTTT.